These 32 T cell receptor beta chains were sequenced from one sample in a study of blood T cell repertoires in COVID-19. Some clones are missing from TCRdb's copy, which holds only in-frame ones; the method was immunoSEQ multiplex PCR. The sample lists some 41,000 clones; roughly nine tenths were seen once. Sequencing was performed on peripheral blood. Receptor source: a human donor in a cohort sampled during active COVID-19.

The chain links TRBV19 to TRBJ1-5; 8 bases line up with TRBD1. This CDR3 has 14 residues. Trimming cost V 7 bases and J 7 bases; bases outside gene matches: 9. CDR1 and CDR2 from the germline V gene are LNHDA and SQIVND (reference sequence). The CDR3 region has the DNA TGTGCCAGTAACCCGACAGGGGTGTTGCAGCCCCAGCATTTT. Translation gives CASNPTGVLQPQHF. Based on the CDR3 plus reference TRBV19 and TRBJ1-5, the full variable domain is DGGITQSPKYLFRKEGQNVTLSCEQNLNHDAMYWYRQDPGQGLRLIYYSQIVNDFQKGDIAEGYSVSREKKESFPLTVTSAQKNPTAFYLCASNPTGVLQPQHFGDGTRLSIL.

CDR3 loop: CASSLVGGGDLEQFF. Here the CDR3 DNA reads TGTGCCAGCAGCTTAGTAGGCGGGGGGGATCTTGAGCAGTTCTTC. The V call is TRBV11-3, the J call TRBJ2-1; 9 nucleotides line up with TRBD2. Germline lookup yields CDR1 SGHNT and CDR2 YENEEA. There are 15 residues in the CDR3. J was trimmed by 9 bases and V by 1 base; bases with no gene match: 7.

The chain carries TRBV2 and TRBJ2-1, with 13 nucleotides matching TRBD2. V shed 8 bases and J 4 bases; nucleotides not matched to a gene: 8. CDR3 length: 16 amino acids. CDR1 SNHLY and CDR2 FYNNEI come from the germline V gene. The CDR3 region has the DNA TGTGCCAGCTCCCCATCGGGACTAGCGGGGTACAATGAGCAGTTCTTC. Residues: CASSPSGLAGYNEQFF.

V gene TRBV9 combines with J gene TRBJ2-3, with 7 bases lining up with TRBD2. CDR3 length: 17 amino acids. Per germline, CDR1 SGDLS and CDR2 YYNGEE. With V trimmed by 1 base and J by 2 bases, 10 bases remained unmatched. CDR3 region: CASSVNIAGGDTDTQYF. CDR3 DNA: TGTGCCAGCAGCGTAAACATAGCGGGCGGGGACACAGATACGCAGTATTTT. The complete variable domain, with remaining parts taken from reference TRBV9 and TRBJ2-3, reads DSGVTQTPKHLITATGQRVTLRCSPRSGDLSVYWYQQSLDQGLQFLIQYYNGEERAKGNILERFSAQQFPDLHSELNLSSLELGDSALYFCASSVNIAGGDTDTQYFGPGTRLTVL.

The chain carries TRBV11-2 and TRBJ2-5; D may be TRBD2 (6 bases). The CDR3 runs to 15 residues. The germline CDR1 and CDR2 sequences are SGHAT and FQNNGV. V was pared by 6 bases and J by 5 bases, with 19 bases between. Here the CDR3 reads CASSGKRVFGETQYF. The CDR3 nucleotides are TGTGCCAGCAGTGGTAAGCGGGTCTTCGGGGAGACCCAGTACTTC.

The chain uses TRBV4-1 and TRBJ2-5; 10 bases map to TRBD2. Germline V lookup: CDR1 MGHRA, CDR2 YSYEKL. The CDR3 contains 16 residues. The junction had 4 bases not matched to a gene; V was cut back by 1 base and J by 2 bases. The CDR3 loop is CASSQVAGGRQETQYF. In DNA, the CDR3 is TGCGCCAGCAGCCAAGTAGCGGGGGGTAGGCAAGAGACCCAGTACTTC.

The rearrangement joins TRBV2 to TRBJ2-7; possible D gene TRBD1, 6 bases. The CDR3 consists of 12 residues. CDR1 and CDR2 from the germline V gene are SNHLY and FYNNEI. The V end lost 6 bases, the J end lost 4 bases, and 10 bases lay between the germline ends. The CDR3 sequence is CASSPQGYEQYF. DNA for the CDR3: TGTGCCAGCAGCCCCCAGGGGTACGAGCAGTACTTC.

On this clone itself: A junction end diverges from the germline sequence, so it may reflect a read error. V gene TRBV28 combines with J gene TRBJ1-1; D might be TRBD1 (5 bases). The CDR3 covers 14 residues. Germline V gives CDR1 MDHEN, CDR2 SYDVKM. The CDR3 nucleotides read TGTGCCAGCAGCTTATTGACAGTGAACACTGAAGCTTTCTTT. Amino acids: CASSLLTVNTEAFF.

The chain combines TRBV5-5 with TRBJ2-1, with D perhaps matching TRBD1 (6 bases). CDR1 is SGHKS, CDR2 YYEKEE, per germline (reference sequence). V was trimmed by 4 bases and J by 4 bases, leaving 15 bases between them. This CDR3 spans 15 amino acids. As DNA, the CDR3 is TGTGCCAGCAGCACGTACCTGGACAGTTACAATGAGCAGTTCTTC. The encoded protein is CASSTYLDSYNEQFF.

The chain joins TRBV28 to TRBJ1-4; D not resolved. The V end lost 5 bases, the J end lost 7 bases, and 11 bases lay between the germline ends. CDR1 and CDR2 from the germline V gene are MDHEN and SYDVKM. The CDR3 sequence is 13 residues long. This CDR3 reads CASSRRAAEKLFF. The CDR3 DNA is TGTGCCAGCAGTCGGAGGGCCGCTGAAAAACTGTTTTTT.

The chain has TRBV25-1 and TRBJ1-1; 8 positions agree with TRBD1. From germline, CDR1 is MGHDK and CDR2 SYGVNS. V trimming: 6 bases; J trimming: 9 bases; junction bases outside the gene matches: 12. The CDR3 is 14 residues long. DNA for the CDR3: TGTGCCAGCAGAAAGGGACAGGAGGGTCTCCAAGCTTTCTTT. This gives the protein CASRKGQEGLQAFF.

In this sample, this clone turned up a few times. The gene calls are TRBV7-3 and TRBJ2-2; a possible D gene is TRBD2 (6 bases). Germline CDR1 and CDR2: SGHTA and FQGTGA. V gave up 2 bases and J gave up 2 bases, with 15 bases separating them. This CDR3 is built from 17 residues. CDR3 nucleotide sequence: TGTGCCAGCAGCTTAGAGTATGGGACTTCCAACACCGGGGAGCTGTTTTTT. Its translation: CASSLEYGTSNTGELFF.

This sequence joins TRBV9 and TRBJ1-4; TRBD1 might be the D (6 bases). The ends were cut back, 3 bases at V and 8 bases at J, with 20 bases in the middle. CDR1 SGDLS and CDR2 YYNGEE come from the germline V gene. The CDR3 extends over 16 amino acids. The CDR3 sequence: CASSAETGGRGEKLFF. In nucleotides, the CDR3 is TGTGCCAGCAGCGCCGAGACGGGGGGCAGAGGGGAAAAACTGTTTTTT.

CDR3 region: CASSQESVRQGGTEAFF. CDR3 sequence (DNA): TGTGCCAGCAGCCAAGAATCGGTGAGACAGGGGGGCACTGAAGCTTTCTTT. The rearrangement links TRBV4-2 to TRBJ1-1; 9 bases map to TRBD1. From germline, CDR1 is LGHNA and CDR2 YNFKEQ. Trimming took 0 bases from V and 4 from J; bases not matched to a gene: 9. CDR3 size: 17 residues.

This clone was picked up one time. The gene calls are TRBV5-4 and TRBJ2-7; TRBD2 aligns across 13 bases. V trimming: 4 bases; J trimming: 7 bases; junction bases outside the gene matches: 11. Germline assignment: CDR1 SGHNT and CDR2 YYREEE (reference sequence). The CDR3 runs to 16 residues. CDR3 residues: CASSHVLAGGESEQYF. For the CDR3, the DNA is TGTGCCAGCAGCCACGTACTAGCGGGGGGGGAAAGTGAGCAGTACTTC.

There are a few counts of this clone. The chain joins TRBV5-6 to TRBJ1-5; D is perhaps TRBD1 (6 bases). Trimming took off 1 base at V and 0 bases at J, with 14 bases between the two ends. Germline V gene sequence: CDR1 SGHDT, CDR2 YYEEEE. This CDR3 is built from 17 residues. CDR3 loop: CASSLFSGAYSNQPQHF. CDR3 nucleotides: TGTGCCAGCAGCTTGTTTTCAGGGGCATATAGCAATCAGCCCCAGCATTTT.

This clone was recorded only once. The CDR3 sequence is CASSFAGQGRTEAFF. CDR3 sequence (DNA): TGTGCCAGCAGTTTTGCCGGACAGGGTCGGACTGAAGCTTTCTTT. This chain connects TRBV28 to TRBJ1-1; 8 nucleotides align to TRBD1. The CDR3 sequence is 15 residues long. The germline CDR1 and CDR2 sequences are MDHEN and SYDVKM. V trimming: 3 bases; J trimming: 5 bases; junction bases outside the gene matches: 8.

This sequence joins TRBV19 and TRBJ2-7; D is perhaps TRBD1 (5 bases). The CDR3 is made up of 14 amino acids. Trimming took off 1 base at V and 4 bases at J, with 11 bases between the two ends. Germline CDR1 LNHDA, CDR2 SQIVND (reference sequence). The CDR3 protein is CASSIGQGSYEQYF. DNA of the CDR3: TGTGCCAGTAGTATAGGGCAGGGTTCTTACGAGCAGTACTTC.

This chain uses TRBV28 with TRBJ2-7, with 8 bases matching TRBD1. The length of the CDR3 is 15 residues. Germline lookup yields CDR1 MDHEN and CDR2 SYDVKM. V was clipped by 6 bases and J by 4 bases; unmatched bases: 11. CDR3 region: CASSQIAGGGYEQYF. The DNA of the CDR3 is TGTGCCAGCAGCCAAATCGCAGGGGGCGGGTACGAGCAGTACTTC.

V and J are TRBV19 and TRBJ2-2; no definite D call. The length of the CDR3 is 14 residues. CDR1 is LNHDA, CDR2 SQIVND, per germline (reference sequence). The V end lost 3 bases, the J end lost 5 bases, and 10 bases lay between the germline ends. The chain's CDR3 is CASSIVQVTGELFF. For the CDR3, the DNA is TGTGCCAGTAGTATTGTTCAGGTTACCGGGGAGCTGTTTTTT.

The DNA for the CDR3 is TGTGCCAGCAGTTTAAGCCTATATGGCTACACCTTC. Translated, it gives CASSLSLYGYTF. The chain has TRBV12-3 or TRBV12-4 and TRBJ1-2; no definite D call. V was trimmed by 2 bases and J by 5 bases, leaving 6 bases between them. There are 12 residues in the CDR3.

Written as DNA, the CDR3 is TGTGCCAGCAGTTTAATCGGGAACGAGCAGTACTTC. This gives the protein CASSLIGNEQYF. This sequence joins TRBV12-3 or TRBV12-4 and TRBJ2-7, with D perhaps matching TRBD2 (5 bases). The ends were cut back, 2 bases at V and 5 bases at J, with 7 bases in the middle. The CDR3 consists of 12 residues.

This clone has a single count. This rearrangement joins TRBV12-5 to TRBJ2-2, with 7 bases aligning to TRBD1. The CDR3 sequence is 17 residues long. Trimming took 7 bases from V and 0 from J; bases not matched to a gene: 11. CDR1 and CDR2 from the germline V gene are LGHNT and FRNRAP. The CDR3 sequence: CASDPSQGRTNTGELFF. CDR3 nucleotides: TGTGCTAGTGATCCCTCACAGGGGCGAACGAACACCGGGGAGCTGTTTTTT.

The V gene is TRBV5-4, the J gene TRBJ2-2; 11 positions agree with TRBD2. Germline lookup yields CDR1 SGHNT and CDR2 YYREEE (reference sequence). The CDR3 length is 18 residues. J lost 1 base, V lost 5 bases, and 10 bases had no gene match. The CDR3 DNA reads as TGTGCCAGCAGTGGGGTTACTAGCGGGGGCCTGAACACCGGGGAGCTGTTTTTT. It yields the protein CASSGVTSGGLNTGELFF. The entire variable domain, with the rest obtained from reference TRBV5-4 and TRBJ2-2, is as follows: ETGVTQSPTHLIKTRGQQVTLRCSSQSGHNTVSWYQQALGQGPQFIFQYYREEENGRGNFPPRFSGLQFPNYSSELNVNALELDDSALYLCASSGVTSGGLNTGELFFGEGSRLTVL.

For the CDR3, the DNA is TGTGCCAGCAGTTACCAGGACAGGGGGCAAGGCTACACCTTC. Its protein product is CASSYQDRGQGYTF. The chain is built from TRBV6-2 or TRBV6-3 and TRBJ1-2; 11 positions match TRBD1. V lost 2 bases and J lost 8; bases outside the gene matches: 4. This CDR3 spans 14 amino acids. Germline V gene sequence: CDR1 MNHEY, CDR2 SVGEGT.

The V gene is TRBV10-3, the J gene TRBJ1-1, with 8 bases fitting TRBD1. V lost 2 bases to trimming and J lost 4 bases; unmatched junction nucleotides: 3. This CDR3 is 14 amino acids long. In germline, CDR1 is ENHRY, CDR2 SYGVKD. CDR3 residues: CAISERTGGTEAFF. CDR3 nucleotides: TGTGCCATCAGTGAGCGAACAGGGGGCACTGAAGCTTTCTTT.

V usage is TRBV18 and J usage is TRBJ1-5; TRBD1 might be the D (5 bases). The CDR3 runs 14 residues. Trimming took off 4 bases at V and 0 bases at J, with 7 bases between the two ends. Germline CDR1 KGHSH, CDR2 LQKENI. In DNA form, the CDR3 reads TGTGCCAGCTCACAGGGGTTTAGCAATCAGCCCCAGCATTTT. This encodes CASSQGFSNQPQHF.

This clone was picked up a small number of times. The chain carries TRBV28 and TRBJ2-7; TRBD2 agrees at 12 bases. Unmatched junction bases numbered 3, after V lost 4 bases and J lost 2 bases. The germline gives CDR1 MDHEN, CDR2 SYDVKM. CDR3 length: 15 amino acids. The chain's CDR3 is CASSSSGGGTYEQYF. CDR3 nucleotides: TGTGCCAGCAGTTCTAGCGGGGGGGGGACCTACGAGCAGTACTTC.

This chain joins TRBV30 and TRBJ1-2; no firm D call. The CDR3 covers 14 residues. Trimming left V 1 base short and J 0 bases short, with 9 bases between. Germline assignment: CDR1 GTSNPN and CDR2 SVGIG (reference sequence). The CDR3 protein is CAWSATESNYGYTF. The CDR3 coding sequence is TGTGCCTGGAGTGCCACAGAATCTAACTATGGCTACACCTTC.

The chain links TRBV3-1 (or the pseudogene TRBV3-2) to TRBJ1-4; the D gene is possibly TRBD1 (5 bases). Trimming shortened V by 1 base and J by 10 bases, and 19 bases separated the two germline ends. This CDR3 spans 16 amino acids. Germline CDR1 is LGHDT and CDR2 is YNNKEL (reference sequence). The chain's CDR3 is CASSQGLVRAVVKLFF. CDR3 nucleotides: TGTGCCAGCAGCCAAGGTTTGGTCAGGGCTGTGGTAAAACTGTTTTTT.

This chain connects TRBV6-5 to TRBJ2-3; the match to TRBD2 covers 10 bases. This CDR3 is 16 amino acids long. Germline V gene data show CDR1 as MNHEY and CDR2 as SVGAGI. Germline trimming cut 0 bases from V and 2 bases from J; bases unmatched to any gene: 2. This CDR3 is CASSYSAGGATDTQYF. In DNA, the CDR3 is TGTGCCAGCAGTTACTCAGCGGGGGGGGCCACAGATACGCAGTATTTT.

The rearrangement joins TRBV25-1 to TRBJ1-1; D gene ambiguous. There are 14 residues in the CDR3. Trimming shortened V by 2 bases and J by 3 bases, and 10 bases separated the two germline ends. CDR1 is MGHDK and CDR2 is SYGVNS in the germline V gene. The CDR3 DNA follows: TGTGCCAGCAGTGAACCAGGCAGGCACACTGAAGCTTTCTTT. Its translation is CASSEPGRHTEAFF.